The clone carrying this TCR beta chain came up a few times. This sample was taken from a study of T cell repertoires in cytomegalovirus infection. V dropped 4 bases and J dropped 9; count of bases not matched to a gene: 17. CDR1 and CDR2 (germline): SGHTA, FQGTGA. This CDR3 is 19 amino acids long. TCRdb recomputed calls from the reads with MiXCR, one row per CDR3 protein. This sample has under 850,000 distinct CDR3 sequences, with 35% to 40% found just once. This TCR was sampled from a human donor in good health (CMV status not recorded). Some clones in this sample may be carry-over from other donors' samples. This chain uses TRBV7-3 with TRBJ2-1; 14 bases match TRBD2. Sequences were obtained from PBMCs. DNA of the CDR3: TGTGCCAGCAGCTCGCAATTTTCCCCGGGACTAGCGGGGGAAGGTGAGCAGTTCTTC. Translated: CASSSQFSPGLAGEGEQFF.